The sequence of this TCR beta chain was determined in a study of Graves' ophthalmopathy and Graves' hyperthyroidism. Note on this clonotype: The antigen is unknown.

V dropped 0 bases and J dropped 3; count of bases not matched to a gene: 11. Germline V CDR1 and CDR2: SGHRS, YFSETQ. The CDR3 runs to 17 residues. Hyperthyroidism patients had new diagnoses, durations under 2 months, and ages of 18 to 65. Ineligible for inclusion were patients with other autoimmune diseases, uncontrolled infections, pregnancy or lactation. The diagnosis was founded upon clinical symptoms, serum thyroxine, TRAb, thyroid ultrasound and orbital computed tomography. Points from the study as a whole: Among expanded thyroid clonotypes above 0.001 frequency, most also occurred in blood.

Researchers took RNA transcripts and amplified TCR beta CDR3 regions from them. A first-round RT-PCR used HTBI primers, followed by a second-round multiplex PCR. TCRdb redid the calling of the multiplex PCR reads with MiXCR, one entry per CDR3 protein. This table has over a million distinct CDR3 sequences, approximately 35% appearing once. The TCR sequence derives from an adult man with Graves' hyperthyroidism. This chain joins TRBV5-1 and TRBJ2-7; the match to TRBD1 covers 8 bases. What was sequenced was peripheral blood or thyroid tissue (not recorded which). CDR3 nucleotides: TGCGCCAGCAGCTTGGAGTTTCGGGACAGGCGAGGCTACGAGCAGTACTTC. This gives the protein CASSLEFRDRRGYEQYF.